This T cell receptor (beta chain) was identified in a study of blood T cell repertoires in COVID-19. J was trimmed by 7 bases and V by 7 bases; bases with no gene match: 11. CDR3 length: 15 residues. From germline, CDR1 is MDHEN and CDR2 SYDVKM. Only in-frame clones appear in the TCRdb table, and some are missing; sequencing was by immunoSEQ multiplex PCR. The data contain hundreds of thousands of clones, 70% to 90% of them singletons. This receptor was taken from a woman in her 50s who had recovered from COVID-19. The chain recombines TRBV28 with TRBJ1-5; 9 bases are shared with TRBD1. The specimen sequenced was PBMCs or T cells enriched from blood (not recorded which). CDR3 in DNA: TGTGCCAGCATGGACAGGGGTGGGAGAAACCAGCCCCAGCATTTT. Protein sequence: CASMDRGGRNQPQHF.